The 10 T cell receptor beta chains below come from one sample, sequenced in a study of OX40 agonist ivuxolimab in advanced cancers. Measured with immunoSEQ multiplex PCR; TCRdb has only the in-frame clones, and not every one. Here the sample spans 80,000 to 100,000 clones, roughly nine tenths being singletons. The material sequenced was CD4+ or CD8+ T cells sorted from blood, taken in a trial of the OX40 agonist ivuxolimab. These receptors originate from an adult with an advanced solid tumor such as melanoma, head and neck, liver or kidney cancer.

CDR3: CAGGTGFNSPLHF. CDR3 nucleotide sequence: TGTGCCGGCGGGACAGGGTTCAATTCACCCCTCCACTTT. The J gene is TRBJ1-6, the V gene TRBV19; 9 positions agree with TRBD1. The CDR3 runs to 13 residues. V dropped 11 bases and J dropped 7; count of bases not matched to a gene: 6. Germline V gene data show CDR1 as LNHDA and CDR2 as SQIVND (reference sequence).

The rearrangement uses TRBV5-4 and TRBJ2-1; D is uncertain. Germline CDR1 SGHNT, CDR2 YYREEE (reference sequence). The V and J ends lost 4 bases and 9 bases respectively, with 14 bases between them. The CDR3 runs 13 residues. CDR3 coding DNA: TGTGCCAGCAGCCTGTTAGAGGTCGGTGAGCAGTTCTTC. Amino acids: CASSLLEVGEQFF.

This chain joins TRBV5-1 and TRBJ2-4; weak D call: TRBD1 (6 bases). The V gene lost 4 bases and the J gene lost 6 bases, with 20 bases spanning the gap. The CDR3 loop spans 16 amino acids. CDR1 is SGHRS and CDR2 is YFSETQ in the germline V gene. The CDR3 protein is CASSRADRNRLNIQYF. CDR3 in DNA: TGCGCCAGCAGCCGGGCAGACAGGAACCGCCTAAACATTCAGTACTTC.

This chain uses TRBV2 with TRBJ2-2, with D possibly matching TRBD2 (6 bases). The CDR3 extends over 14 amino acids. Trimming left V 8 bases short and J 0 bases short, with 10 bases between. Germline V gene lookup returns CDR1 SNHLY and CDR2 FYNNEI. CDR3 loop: CASSGTANTGELFF. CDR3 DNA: TGTGCCAGCTCCGGGACTGCGAACACCGGGGAGCTGTTTTTT.

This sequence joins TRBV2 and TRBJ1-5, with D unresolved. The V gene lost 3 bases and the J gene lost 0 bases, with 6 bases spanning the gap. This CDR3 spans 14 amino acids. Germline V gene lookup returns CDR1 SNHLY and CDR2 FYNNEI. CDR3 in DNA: TGTGCCAGCAGTGAGTCCCCTAGCAATCAGCCCCAGCATTTT. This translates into CASSESPSNQPQHF.

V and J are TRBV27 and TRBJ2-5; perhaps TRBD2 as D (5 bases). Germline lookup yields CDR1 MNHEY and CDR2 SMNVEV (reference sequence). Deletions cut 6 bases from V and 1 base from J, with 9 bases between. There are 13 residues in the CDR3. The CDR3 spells CASRDGIQETQYF. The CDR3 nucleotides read TGTGCCAGCAGAGACGGGATCCAAGAGACCCAGTACTTC.

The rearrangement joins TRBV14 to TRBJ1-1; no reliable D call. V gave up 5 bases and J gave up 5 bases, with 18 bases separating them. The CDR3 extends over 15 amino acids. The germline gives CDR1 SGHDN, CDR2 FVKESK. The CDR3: CASSLVPQEWTEAFF. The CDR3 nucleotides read TGTGCCAGCAGCTTAGTGCCCCAGGAGTGGACTGAAGCTTTCTTT.

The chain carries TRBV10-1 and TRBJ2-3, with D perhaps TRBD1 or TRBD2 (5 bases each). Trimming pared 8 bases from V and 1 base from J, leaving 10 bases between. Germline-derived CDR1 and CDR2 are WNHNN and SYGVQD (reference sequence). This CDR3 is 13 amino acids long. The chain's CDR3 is CASSMGGTDTQYF. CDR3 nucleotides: TGCGCCAGCTCGATGGGGGGCACAGATACGCAGTATTTT.

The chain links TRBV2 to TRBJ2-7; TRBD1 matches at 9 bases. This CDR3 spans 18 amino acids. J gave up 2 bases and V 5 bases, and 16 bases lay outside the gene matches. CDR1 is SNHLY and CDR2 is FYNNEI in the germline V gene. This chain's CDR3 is CASSTGPPGQGIPYEQYF. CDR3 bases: TGTGCCAGCAGTACCGGGCCTCCGGGACAGGGTATCCCCTACGAGCAGTACTTC. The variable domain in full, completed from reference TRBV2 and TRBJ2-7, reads EPEVTQTPSHQVTQMGQEVILRCVPISNHLYFYWYRQILGQKVEFLVSFYNNEISEKSEIFDDQFSVERPDGSNFTLKIRSTKLEDSAMYFCASSTGPPGQGIPYEQYFGPGTRLTVT.

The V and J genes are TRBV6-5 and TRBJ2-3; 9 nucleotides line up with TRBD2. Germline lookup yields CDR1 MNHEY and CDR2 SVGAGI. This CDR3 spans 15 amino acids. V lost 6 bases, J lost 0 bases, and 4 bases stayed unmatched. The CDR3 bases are TGTGCCAGCAGACGACTAGCGGAGAGCACAGATACGCAGTATTTT. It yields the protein CASRRLAESTDTQYF.